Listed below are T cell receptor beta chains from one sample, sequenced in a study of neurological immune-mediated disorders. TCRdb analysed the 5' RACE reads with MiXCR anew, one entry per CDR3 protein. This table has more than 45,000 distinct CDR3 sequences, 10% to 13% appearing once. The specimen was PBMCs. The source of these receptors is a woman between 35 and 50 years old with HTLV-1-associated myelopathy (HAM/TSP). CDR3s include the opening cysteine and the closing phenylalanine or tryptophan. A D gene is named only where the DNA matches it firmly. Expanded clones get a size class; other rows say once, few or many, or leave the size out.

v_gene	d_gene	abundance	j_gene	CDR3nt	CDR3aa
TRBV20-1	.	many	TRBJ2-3	TGCAGTGCTAGAGACGGTCTAGCTTCGGTTTCTACGCAGTATTTT	CSARDGLASVSTQYF
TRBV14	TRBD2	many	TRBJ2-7	TGTGCCAGCGGGAGGGTCTACGAGCAGTACTTC	CASGRVYEQYF
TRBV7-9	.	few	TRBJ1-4	TGTGCCAGCAGCTCCCGGGACACTCGGAACGAAAAACTGTTTTTT	CASSSRDTRNEKLFF
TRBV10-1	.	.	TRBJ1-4	TGCGCCACCACGGGACACCTGCCCCCTGATGAAAAACTGTTTTTT	CATTGHLPPDEKLFF
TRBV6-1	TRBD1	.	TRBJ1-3	TGTGCCAGCTCTCGGGACAGGGTTCTTGGAAACACCATATATTTT	CASSRDRVLGNTIYF
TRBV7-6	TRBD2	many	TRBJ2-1	TGTGCCAGCAGCTTTAGCGGGGCCTACAATGAGCAGTTCTTC	CASSFSGAYNEQFF
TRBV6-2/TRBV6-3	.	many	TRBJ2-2	TGTGCCAGCAGTTACTCGGGGAGGACCGGGGAGCTGTTTTTT	CASSYSGRTGELFF
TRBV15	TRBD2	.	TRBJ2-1	TGTGCCGCTAGCGGGGCCCGGTCATATGAGCAGTTCTTC	CAASGARSYEQFF
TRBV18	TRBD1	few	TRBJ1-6	TGTGCCAGCTCACCATATGGGACAGGGTCCGATAATTCACCCCTCCACTTT	CASSPYGTGSDNSPLHF
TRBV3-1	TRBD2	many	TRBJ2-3	TGTGCCAGCAGCCAAGATCTTACAGGACTAGCGATGGCAGATACGCAGTATTTT	CASSQDLTGLAMADTQYF
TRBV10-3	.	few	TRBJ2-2	TGTGCCATCAGTGAGTCGATTCCGGGGGCGATTGGTCCCGGGGAGCTGTTTTTT	CAISESIPGAIGPGELFF
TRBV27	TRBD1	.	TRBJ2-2	TGTGCCAGCAGCCAGACAGGGTTAGACACCGGGGAGCTGTTTTTT	CASSQTGLDTGELFF
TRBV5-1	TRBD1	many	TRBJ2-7	TGCGCCAGCAGGCAATGGACAGGGTCTTCCTACGAGCAGTACTTC	CASRQWTGSSYEQYF
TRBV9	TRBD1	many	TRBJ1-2	TGTGCCAGCAGCGCCTCAGTGGGACAGAACTATGGCTACACCTTC	CASSASVGQNYGYTF
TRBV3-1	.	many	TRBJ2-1	TGTGCCAGCAGCCCCCCTCCCGGGGATGAGCAGTTCTTC	CASSPPPGDEQFF
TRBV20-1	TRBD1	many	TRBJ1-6	TGCAGTGCTAGAGTGGTCACAGGGGACTATAATTCACCCCTCCACTTT	CSARVVTGDYNSPLHF
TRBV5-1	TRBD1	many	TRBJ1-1	TGCGCCAGCAACTTGGAAGTGACAGGGTTGAACACTGAAGCTTTCTTT	CASNLEVTGLNTEAFF
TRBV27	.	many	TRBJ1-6	TGTGCCAGCAGTTCCTCACGGGGATCCTATAATTCACCCCTCCACTTT	CASSSSRGSYNSPLHF
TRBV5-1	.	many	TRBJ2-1	TGCGCCAGCAGCGGGAGGGGGGGCCAGCTTGAGCAGTTCTTC	CASSGRGGQLEQFF
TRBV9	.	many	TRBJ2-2	TGTGCCAGCAGCGTAGGGATCGGCACCGGGGAGCTGTTTTTT	CASSVGIGTGELFF
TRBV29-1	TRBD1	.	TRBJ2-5	TGCAGCTCAGAGCGAGCCGGGACAGGGGGCCAAGAGACCCATTACTTC	CSSERAGTGGQETHYF
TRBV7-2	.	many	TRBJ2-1	TGTGCCAGCAGCTTTTTGGCATTGTCAGACTCCTACAATGAGCAGTTCTTC	CASSFLALSDSYNEQFF
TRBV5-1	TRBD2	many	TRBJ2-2	TGCGCCAGCAGCTTGAAGGGACTAGCGGGGGACCGACCCGGGGAGCTGTTTTTT	CASSLKGLAGDRPGELFF
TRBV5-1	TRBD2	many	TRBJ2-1	TGCGCCAGCAGCTTAACTAGCGGGGGATACAATGAGCAGTTCTTC	CASSLTSGGYNEQFF
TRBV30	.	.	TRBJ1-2	TGTGCCTGGAGTACTTACTATGGCTACACCTTC	CAWSTYYGYTF
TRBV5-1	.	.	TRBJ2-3	TGCGCCAGCTTGTCGAACGGGGATACGCAGTATTTT	CASLSNGDTQYF
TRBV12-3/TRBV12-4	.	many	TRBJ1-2	TGTGCCAGCAGTTTAGCTCGATGGAAGTGGGGCTACACCTTC	CASSLARWKWGYTF
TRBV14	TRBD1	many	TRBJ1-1	TGTGCCAGCAGCCCGTCCCGGGACAGGAGGAACACTGAAGCTTTCTTT	CASSPSRDRRNTEAFF
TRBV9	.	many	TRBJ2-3	TGTGCCAGCAGCGTAGCCCGGGCTAGCCCGGCAGATACGCAGTATTTT	CASSVARASPADTQYF